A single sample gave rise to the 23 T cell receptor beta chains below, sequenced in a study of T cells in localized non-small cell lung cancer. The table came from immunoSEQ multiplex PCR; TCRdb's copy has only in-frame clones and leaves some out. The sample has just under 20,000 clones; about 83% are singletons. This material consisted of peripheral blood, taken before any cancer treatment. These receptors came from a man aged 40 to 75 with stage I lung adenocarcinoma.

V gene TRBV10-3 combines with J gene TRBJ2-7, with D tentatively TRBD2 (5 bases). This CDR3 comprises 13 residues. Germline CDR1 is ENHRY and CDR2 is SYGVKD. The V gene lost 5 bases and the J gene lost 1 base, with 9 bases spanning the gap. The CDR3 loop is CAISTTTSYEQYF. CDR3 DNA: TGTGCCATCAGTACGACTACTTCCTACGAGCAGTACTTC.

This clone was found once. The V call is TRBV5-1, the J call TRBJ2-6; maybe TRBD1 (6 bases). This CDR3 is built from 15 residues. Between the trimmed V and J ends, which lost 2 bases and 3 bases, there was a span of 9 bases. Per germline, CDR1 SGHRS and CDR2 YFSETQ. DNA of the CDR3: TGCGCCAGCAGCTTACAGGGTCATGGGGCCAACGTCCTGACTTTC. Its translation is CASSLQGHGANVLTF.

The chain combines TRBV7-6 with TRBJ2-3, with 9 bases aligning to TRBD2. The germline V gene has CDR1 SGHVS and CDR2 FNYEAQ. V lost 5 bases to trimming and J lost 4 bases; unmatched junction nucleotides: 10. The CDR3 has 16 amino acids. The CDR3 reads CASSPVGAGGPDTQYF. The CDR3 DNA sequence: TGTGCCAGCAGCCCAGTTGGGGCGGGGGGGCCAGATACGCAGTATTTT.

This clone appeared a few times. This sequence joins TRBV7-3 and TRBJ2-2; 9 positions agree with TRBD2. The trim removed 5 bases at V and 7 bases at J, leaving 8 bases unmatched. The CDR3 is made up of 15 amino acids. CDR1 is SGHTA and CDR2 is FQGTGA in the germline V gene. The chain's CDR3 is CASSLSGSFNGELFF. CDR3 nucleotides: TGTGCCAGCAGCCTTAGCGGGAGTTTTAACGGGGAGCTGTTTTTT.

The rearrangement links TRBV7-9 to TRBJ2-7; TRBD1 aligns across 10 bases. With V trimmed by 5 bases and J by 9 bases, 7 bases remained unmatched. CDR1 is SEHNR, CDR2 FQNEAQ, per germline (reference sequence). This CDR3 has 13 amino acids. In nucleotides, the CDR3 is TGTGCCAGCAGCGACGGGACAGGGGAGGGGCAGTACTTC. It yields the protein CASSDGTGEGQYF.

As DNA, the CDR3 is TGTGCCAGCAGTTACCAGGGTTGGTCAGCCTATGGCTACACCTTC. It is translated as CASSYQGWSAYGYTF. The chain links TRBV6-5 to TRBJ1-2; a weak D match, TRBD1 (5 bases). This CDR3 region has 15 residues. V was clipped by 2 bases and J by 4 bases, with 14 bases between them. Per germline, CDR1 MNHEY and CDR2 SVGAGI.

CDR3 sequence: CASSSGQGGEQYF. DNA for the CDR3: TGTGCCAGCAGCTCCGGGCAGGGAGGAGAGCAGTACTTC. This chain joins TRBV28 and TRBJ2-7; weak D call: TRBD2 (6 bases). The length of the CDR3 is 13 residues. The germline CDR1 and CDR2 sequences are MDHEN and SYDVKM. The V and J ends lost 6 bases and 7 bases respectively, with 16 bases between them.

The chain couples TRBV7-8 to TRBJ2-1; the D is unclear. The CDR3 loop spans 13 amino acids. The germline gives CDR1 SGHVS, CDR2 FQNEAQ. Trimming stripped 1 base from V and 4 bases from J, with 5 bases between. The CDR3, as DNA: TGTGCCAGCAGCTTAGAGGATTACAATGAGCAGTTCTTC. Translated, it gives CASSLEDYNEQFF. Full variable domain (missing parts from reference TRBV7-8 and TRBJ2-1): GAGVSQSPRYKVAKRGQDVALRCDPISGHVSLFWYQQALGQGPEFLTYFQNEAQLDKSGLPSDRFFAERPEGSVSTLKIQRTQQEDSAVYLCASSLEDYNEQFFGPGTRLTVL.

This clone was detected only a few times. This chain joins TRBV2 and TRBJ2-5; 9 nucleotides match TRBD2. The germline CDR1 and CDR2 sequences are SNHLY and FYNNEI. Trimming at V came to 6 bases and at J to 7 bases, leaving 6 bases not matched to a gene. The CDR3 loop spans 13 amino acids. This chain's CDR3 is CASRAGGQGTQYF. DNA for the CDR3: TGTGCCAGCAGGGCGGGGGGGCAGGGGACCCAGTACTTC.

The CDR3 sequence is CASSTTANYGYTF. DNA for the CDR3: TGTGCCAGCAGTACGACAGCTAACTATGGCTACACCTTC. V and J are TRBV27 and TRBJ1-2, with a tentative D call TRBD1 (5 bases). Germline V lookup: CDR1 MNHEY, CDR2 SMNVEV (reference sequence). The length of the CDR3 is 13 residues. The V end was cut by 5 bases, the J end by 0 bases, with 7 bases between.

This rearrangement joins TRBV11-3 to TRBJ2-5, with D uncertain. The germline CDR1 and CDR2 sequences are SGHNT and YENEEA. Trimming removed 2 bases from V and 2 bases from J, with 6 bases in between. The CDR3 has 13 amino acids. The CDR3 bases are TGTGCCAGCAGCTTAACAGTTCAAGAGACCCAGTACTTC. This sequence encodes CASSLTVQETQYF.

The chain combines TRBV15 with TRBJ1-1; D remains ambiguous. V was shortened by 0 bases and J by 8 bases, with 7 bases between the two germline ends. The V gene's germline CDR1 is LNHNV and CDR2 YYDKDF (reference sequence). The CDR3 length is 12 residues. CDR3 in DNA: TGTGCCACCAGCAGAGATCAGCAGGAAGCTTTCTTT. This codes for CATSRDQQEAFF.

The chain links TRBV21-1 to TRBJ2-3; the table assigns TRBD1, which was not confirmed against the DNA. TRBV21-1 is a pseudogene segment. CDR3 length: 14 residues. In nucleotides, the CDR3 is TGTGCCAGCAGCCCTTATAGGGGGTCCCAGGTGCAGTATTTT. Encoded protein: CASSPYRGSQVQYF.

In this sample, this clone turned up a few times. The CDR3 loop reads CASTIRTEAFF. In DNA, the CDR3 is TGTGCCAGCACAATTCGCACTGAAGCTTTCTTT. The V and J genes are TRBV21-1 and TRBJ1-1. TRBV21-1 is a pseudogene locus. This CDR3 spans 11 amino acids.

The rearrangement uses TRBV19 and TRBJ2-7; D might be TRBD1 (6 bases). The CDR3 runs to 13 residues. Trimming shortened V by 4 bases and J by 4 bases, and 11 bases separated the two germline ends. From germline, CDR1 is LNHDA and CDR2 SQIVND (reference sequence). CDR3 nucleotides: TGTGCCAGTAGTAATCTACAGGGTTACGAGCAGTACTTC. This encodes CASSNLQGYEQYF.

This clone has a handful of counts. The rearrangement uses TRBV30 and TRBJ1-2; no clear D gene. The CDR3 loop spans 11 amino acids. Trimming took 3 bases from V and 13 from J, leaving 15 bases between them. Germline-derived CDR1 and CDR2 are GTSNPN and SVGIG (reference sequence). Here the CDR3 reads CAWSLVSRFTF. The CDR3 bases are TGTGCCTGGAGCCTCGTATCCCGATTCACCTTC.

The CDR3 bases are TGTGCCAGCAGCTATGGGACTGGCAGCGAGGAAAACATTCAGTACTTC. It yields the protein CASSYGTGSEENIQYF. The chain uses TRBV5-6 and TRBJ2-4, with D possibly being TRBD2 (6 bases). The CDR3 covers 16 residues. Germline loops: CDR1 SGHDT, CDR2 YYEEEE. V lost 3 bases and J lost 5, with 18 bases in between.

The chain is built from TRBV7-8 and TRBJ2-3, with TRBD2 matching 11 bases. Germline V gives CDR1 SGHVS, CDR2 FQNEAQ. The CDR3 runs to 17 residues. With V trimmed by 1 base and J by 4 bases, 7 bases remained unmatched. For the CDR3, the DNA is TGTGCCAGCAGCTTAGTAGTAGCGGGAGGGCCGCCAGATACGCAGTATTTT. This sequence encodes CASSLVVAGGPPDTQYF.

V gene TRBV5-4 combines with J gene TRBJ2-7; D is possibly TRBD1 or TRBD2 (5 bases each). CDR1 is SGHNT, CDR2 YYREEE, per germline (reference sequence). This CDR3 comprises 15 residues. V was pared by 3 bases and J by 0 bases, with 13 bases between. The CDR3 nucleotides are TGTGCCAGCAGCTGGGGCCGGGGTAGCTCCTACGAGCAGTACTTC. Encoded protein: CASSWGRGSSYEQYF.

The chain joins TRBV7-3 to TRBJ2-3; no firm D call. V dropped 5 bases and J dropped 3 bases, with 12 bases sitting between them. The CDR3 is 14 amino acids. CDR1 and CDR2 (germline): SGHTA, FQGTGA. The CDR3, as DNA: TGTGCCAGCAGCCCACGTTCGTCTACAGATACGCAGTATTTT. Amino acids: CASSPRSSTDTQYF.

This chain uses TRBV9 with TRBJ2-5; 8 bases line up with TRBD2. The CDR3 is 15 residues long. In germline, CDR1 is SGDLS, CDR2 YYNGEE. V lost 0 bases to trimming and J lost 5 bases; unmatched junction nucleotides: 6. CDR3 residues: CASSVGGTSFETQYF. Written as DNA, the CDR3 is TGTGCCAGCAGCGTAGGTGGGACTAGTTTTGAGACCCAGTACTTC.

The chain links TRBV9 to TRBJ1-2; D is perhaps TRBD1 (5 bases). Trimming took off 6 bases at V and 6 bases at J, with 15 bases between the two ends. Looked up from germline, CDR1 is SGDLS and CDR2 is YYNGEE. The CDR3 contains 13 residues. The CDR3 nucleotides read TGTGCCAGCACCCAAACGGGGGGGGATGGCTACACCTTC. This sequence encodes CASTQTGGDGYTF.

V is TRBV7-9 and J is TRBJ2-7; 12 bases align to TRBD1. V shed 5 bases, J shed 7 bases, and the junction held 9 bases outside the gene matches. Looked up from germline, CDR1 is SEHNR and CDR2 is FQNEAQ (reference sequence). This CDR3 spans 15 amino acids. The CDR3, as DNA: TGTGCCAGCAGCCCCGGGACAGGGGGCTCGTGGGAGCAGTACTTC. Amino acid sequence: CASSPGTGGSWEQYF.